This record looks at one T cell receptor (beta chain) sequence and its context. The record originates from a study of cytomegalovirus exposure and HLA in healthy donors. The CDR3 runs to 15 residues. The V and J ends lost 0 bases and 2 bases respectively, with 11 bases between them. Germline-derived CDR1 and CDR2 are LNHNV and YYDKDF (reference sequence). PCR involved 60 Vbeta and 13 Jbeta primers. The table came from immunoSEQ multiplex PCR; TCRdb's copy has only in-frame clones and leaves some out. This table has approximately 160,000 clones, approximately 84% appearing once. The genes are TRBV15 and TRBJ2-7; D call uncertain. This receptor was obtained from a woman aged 40-49 years in good health and CMV-seropositive. Sequences were obtained from PBMCs. The CDR3 DNA sequence: TGTGCCACCAGCAGAGATAGTGGGCGCCCCTACGAGCAGTACTTC. It yields the protein CATSRDSGRPYEQYF.